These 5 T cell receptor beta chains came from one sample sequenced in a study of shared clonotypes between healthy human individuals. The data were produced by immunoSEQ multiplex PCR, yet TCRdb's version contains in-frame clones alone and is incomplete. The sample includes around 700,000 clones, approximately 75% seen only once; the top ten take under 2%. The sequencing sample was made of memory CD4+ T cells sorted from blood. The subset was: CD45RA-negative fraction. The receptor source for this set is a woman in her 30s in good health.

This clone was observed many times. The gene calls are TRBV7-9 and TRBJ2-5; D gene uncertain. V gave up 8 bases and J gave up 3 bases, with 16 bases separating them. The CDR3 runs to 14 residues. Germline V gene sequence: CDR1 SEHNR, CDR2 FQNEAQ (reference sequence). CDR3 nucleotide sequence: TGTGCCAGCGTTCTTTCTACTACAGAAGAGACCCAGTACTTC. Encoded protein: CASVLSTTEETQYF.

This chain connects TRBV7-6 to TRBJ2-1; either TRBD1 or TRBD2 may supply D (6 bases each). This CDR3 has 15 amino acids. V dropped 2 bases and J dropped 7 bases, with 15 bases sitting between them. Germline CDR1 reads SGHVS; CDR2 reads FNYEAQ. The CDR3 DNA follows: TGTGCCAGCAGCTTACTGGGGGGCACATGGAATGAGCAGTTCTTC. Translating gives CASSLLGGTWNEQFF.

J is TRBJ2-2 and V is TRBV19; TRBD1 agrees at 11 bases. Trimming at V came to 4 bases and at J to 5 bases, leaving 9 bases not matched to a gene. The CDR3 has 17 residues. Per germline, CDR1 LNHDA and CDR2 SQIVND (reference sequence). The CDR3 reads CASSNHRDRGRTGELFF. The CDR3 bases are TGTGCCAGTAGTAACCACCGGGACAGGGGGAGGACCGGGGAGCTGTTTTTT.

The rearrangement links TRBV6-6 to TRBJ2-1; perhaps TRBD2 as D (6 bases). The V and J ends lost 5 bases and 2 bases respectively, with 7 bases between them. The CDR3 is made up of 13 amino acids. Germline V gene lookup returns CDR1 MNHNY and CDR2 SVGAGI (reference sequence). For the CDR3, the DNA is TGTGCCAGCAGTGCGGGGCCCTACAATGAGCAGTTCTTC. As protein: CASSAGPYNEQFF.

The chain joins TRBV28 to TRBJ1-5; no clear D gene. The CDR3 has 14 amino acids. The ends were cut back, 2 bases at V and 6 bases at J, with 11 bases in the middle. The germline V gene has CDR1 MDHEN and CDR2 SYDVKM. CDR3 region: CASSLGPPGQPQHF. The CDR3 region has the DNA TGTGCCAGCAGTTTAGGACCCCCGGGTCAGCCCCAGCATTTT.